This T cell receptor (beta chain) is drawn from a study of shared clonotypes between healthy human individuals. This CDR3 has 16 amino acids. Germline loops: CDR1 MDHEN, CDR2 SYDVKM. The junction had 13 bases not matched to a gene; V was cut back by 7 bases and J by 4 bases. The study enrolled healthy HIV-negative adults without recent acute infections or vaccinations as donors. Authors' data handling: Sequence data from immunoSEQ were junction-only and lacked quality scores; consequently, filtering differed. Produced via immunoSEQ multiplex PCR; TCRdb's table is partial and in-frame only. V, J and clone size are taken as reported in that table, and D and trimming were inferred from the DNA itself. The profile shows roughly 2,500,000 clones, approximately 93% of them singletons.

The source material was naive CD4+ T cells from PBMCs. Described subset: CD45RA+ positively selected. This chain joins TRBV28 and TRBJ2-3, with 8 bases aligning to TRBD1. This clonotype was obtained from a man aged 18 to 35 in good health. Some clones in this sample may be carry-over from other donors' samples. CDR3 DNA sequence: TGTGCCAGCACCAACCCCAGGGGGCGCTGGGCAGATACGCAGTATTTT. This sequence encodes CASTNPRGRWADTQYF. The entire variable domain, with the rest obtained from reference TRBV28 and TRBJ2-3, is as follows: DVKVTQSSRYLVKRTGEKVFLECVQDMDHENMFWYRQDPGLGLRLIYFSYDVKMKEKGDIPEGYSVSREKKERFSLILESASTNQTSMYLCASTNPRGRWADTQYFGPGTRLTVL.